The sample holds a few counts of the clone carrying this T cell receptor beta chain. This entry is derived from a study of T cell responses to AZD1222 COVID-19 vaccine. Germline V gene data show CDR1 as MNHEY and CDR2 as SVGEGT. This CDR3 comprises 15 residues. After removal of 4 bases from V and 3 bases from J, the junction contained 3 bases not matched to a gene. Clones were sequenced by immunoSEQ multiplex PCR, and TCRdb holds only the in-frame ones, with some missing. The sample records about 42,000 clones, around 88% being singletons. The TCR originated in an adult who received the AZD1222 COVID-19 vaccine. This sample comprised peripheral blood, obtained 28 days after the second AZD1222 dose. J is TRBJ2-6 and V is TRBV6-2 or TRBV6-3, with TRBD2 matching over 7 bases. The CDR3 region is CASSWGGDGANVLTF. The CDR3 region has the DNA TGTGCCAGCAGTTGGGGGGGGGATGGGGCCAACGTCCTGACTTTC.